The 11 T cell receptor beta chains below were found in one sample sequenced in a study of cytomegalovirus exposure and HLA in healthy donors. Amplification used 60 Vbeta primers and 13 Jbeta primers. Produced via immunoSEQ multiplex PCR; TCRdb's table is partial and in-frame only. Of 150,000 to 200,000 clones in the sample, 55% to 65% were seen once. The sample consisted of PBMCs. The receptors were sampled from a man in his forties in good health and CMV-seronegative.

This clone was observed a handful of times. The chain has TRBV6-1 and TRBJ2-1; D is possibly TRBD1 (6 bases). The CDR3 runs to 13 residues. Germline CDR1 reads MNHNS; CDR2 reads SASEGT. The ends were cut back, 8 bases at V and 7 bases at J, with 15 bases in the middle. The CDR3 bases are TGTGCCAGCGGAACAGGGCTCCTAAATGAGCAGTTCTTC. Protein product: CASGTGLLNEQFF.

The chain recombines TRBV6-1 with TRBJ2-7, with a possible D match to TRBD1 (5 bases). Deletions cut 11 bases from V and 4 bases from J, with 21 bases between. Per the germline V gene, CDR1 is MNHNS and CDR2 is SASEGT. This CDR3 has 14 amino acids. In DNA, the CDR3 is TGTGCCTCCCGCTCAGGGCGGCTGGGATACGAGCAGTACTTC. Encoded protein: CASRSGRLGYEQYF.

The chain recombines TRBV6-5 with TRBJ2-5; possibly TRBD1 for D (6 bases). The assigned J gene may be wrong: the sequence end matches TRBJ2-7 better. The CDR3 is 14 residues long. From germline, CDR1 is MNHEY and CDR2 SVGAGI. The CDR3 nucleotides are TGTGCCAGCAGCACTGACGGACAGACCTACGAGCAGTACTTC. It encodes CASSTDGQTYEQYF.

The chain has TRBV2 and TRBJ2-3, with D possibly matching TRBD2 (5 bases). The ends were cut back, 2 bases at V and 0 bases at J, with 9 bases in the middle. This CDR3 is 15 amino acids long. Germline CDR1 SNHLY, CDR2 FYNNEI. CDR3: CASSELATSTDTQYF. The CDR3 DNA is TGTGCCAGCAGTGAACTAGCTACTAGCACAGATACGCAGTATTTT.

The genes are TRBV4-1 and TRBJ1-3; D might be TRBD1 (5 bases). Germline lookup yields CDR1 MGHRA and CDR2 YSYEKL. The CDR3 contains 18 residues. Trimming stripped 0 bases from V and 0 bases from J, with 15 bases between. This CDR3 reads CASSQDRGDLLSGNTIYF. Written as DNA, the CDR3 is TGCGCCAGCAGCCAAGATCGGGGGGATCTACTCTCTGGAAACACCATATATTTT.

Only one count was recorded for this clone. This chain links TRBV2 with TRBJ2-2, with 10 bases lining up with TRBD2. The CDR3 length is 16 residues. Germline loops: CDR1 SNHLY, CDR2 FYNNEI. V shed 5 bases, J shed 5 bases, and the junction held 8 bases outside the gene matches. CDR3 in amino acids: CASSMLAGVGTGELFF. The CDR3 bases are TGTGCCAGCAGTATGCTAGCGGGAGTAGGTACCGGGGAGCTGTTTTTT.

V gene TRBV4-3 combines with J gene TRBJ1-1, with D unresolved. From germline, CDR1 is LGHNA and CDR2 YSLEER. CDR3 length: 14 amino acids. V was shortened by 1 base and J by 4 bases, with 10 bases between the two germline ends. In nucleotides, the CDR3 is TGCGCCAGCAGCCAAGTCGGGGTGGGCACTGAAGCTTTCTTT. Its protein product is CASSQVGVGTEAFF.

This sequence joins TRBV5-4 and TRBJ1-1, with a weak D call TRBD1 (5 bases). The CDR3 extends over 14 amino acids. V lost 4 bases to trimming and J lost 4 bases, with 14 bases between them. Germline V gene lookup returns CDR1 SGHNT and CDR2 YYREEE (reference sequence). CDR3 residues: CASSTAGRGTEAFF. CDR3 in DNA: TGTGCCAGCAGCACCGCGGGGCGCGGCACTGAAGCTTTCTTT.

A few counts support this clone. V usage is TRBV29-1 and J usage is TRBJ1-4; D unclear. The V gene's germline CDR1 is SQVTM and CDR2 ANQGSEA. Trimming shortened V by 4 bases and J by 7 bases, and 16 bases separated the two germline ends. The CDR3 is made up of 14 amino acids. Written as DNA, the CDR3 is TGCAGCGTTGCCGGCACGGGAACGGGTGAAAAACTGTTTTTT. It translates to CSVAGTGTGEKLFF.

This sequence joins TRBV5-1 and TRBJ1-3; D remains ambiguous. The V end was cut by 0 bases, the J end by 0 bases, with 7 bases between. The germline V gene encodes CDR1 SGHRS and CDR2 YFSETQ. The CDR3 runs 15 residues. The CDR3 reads CASSLDPSSGNTIYF. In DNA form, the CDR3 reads TGCGCCAGCAGCTTGGATCCGAGCTCTGGAAACACCATATATTTT.

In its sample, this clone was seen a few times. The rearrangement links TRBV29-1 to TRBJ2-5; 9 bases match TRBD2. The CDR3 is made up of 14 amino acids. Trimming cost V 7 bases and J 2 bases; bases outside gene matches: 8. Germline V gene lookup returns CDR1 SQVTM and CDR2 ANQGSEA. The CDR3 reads CSAISGGPQETQYF. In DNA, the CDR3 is TGCAGCGCCATTAGCGGGGGCCCTCAAGAGACCCAGTACTTC.